This T cell receptor beta chain was sequenced during a study of shared clonotypes between healthy human individuals. The overall study: Per-donor plates numbered three CD4 naive, three CD4 memory, two CD8 naive and one CD8 memory.

Looked up from germline, CDR1 is LNHDA and CDR2 is SQIVND (reference sequence). This CDR3 is 13 amino acids long. V lost 6 bases and J lost 9, with 17 bases in between. CD45RO negativity and positive selection for CCR7 defined naive CD8 cells, a population that excluded terminally differentiated effector memory CD45RA+ cells. Donors, without exception, were Caucasian adults residing in Nashville, Tennessee. Sequencing was at deep level. For each subset, genomic DNA was distributed in equal portions over several immunoSEQ plates. Some clones are missing from TCRdb's copy, which holds only in-frame ones; the method was immunoSEQ multiplex PCR. This sample has 760,000 or so clones, with 96% found just once.

The chain carries TRBV19 and TRBJ1-1, with D perhaps matching TRBD1 (6 bases). This TCR was sampled from a man younger than 45 in good health. Input material: naive CD8+ T cells sorted from blood. CDR3 sequence (DNA): TGTGCCAGTAGCCCACAAGGACAGCCAAAAGCTTTCTTT. It is translated as CASSPQGQPKAFF.